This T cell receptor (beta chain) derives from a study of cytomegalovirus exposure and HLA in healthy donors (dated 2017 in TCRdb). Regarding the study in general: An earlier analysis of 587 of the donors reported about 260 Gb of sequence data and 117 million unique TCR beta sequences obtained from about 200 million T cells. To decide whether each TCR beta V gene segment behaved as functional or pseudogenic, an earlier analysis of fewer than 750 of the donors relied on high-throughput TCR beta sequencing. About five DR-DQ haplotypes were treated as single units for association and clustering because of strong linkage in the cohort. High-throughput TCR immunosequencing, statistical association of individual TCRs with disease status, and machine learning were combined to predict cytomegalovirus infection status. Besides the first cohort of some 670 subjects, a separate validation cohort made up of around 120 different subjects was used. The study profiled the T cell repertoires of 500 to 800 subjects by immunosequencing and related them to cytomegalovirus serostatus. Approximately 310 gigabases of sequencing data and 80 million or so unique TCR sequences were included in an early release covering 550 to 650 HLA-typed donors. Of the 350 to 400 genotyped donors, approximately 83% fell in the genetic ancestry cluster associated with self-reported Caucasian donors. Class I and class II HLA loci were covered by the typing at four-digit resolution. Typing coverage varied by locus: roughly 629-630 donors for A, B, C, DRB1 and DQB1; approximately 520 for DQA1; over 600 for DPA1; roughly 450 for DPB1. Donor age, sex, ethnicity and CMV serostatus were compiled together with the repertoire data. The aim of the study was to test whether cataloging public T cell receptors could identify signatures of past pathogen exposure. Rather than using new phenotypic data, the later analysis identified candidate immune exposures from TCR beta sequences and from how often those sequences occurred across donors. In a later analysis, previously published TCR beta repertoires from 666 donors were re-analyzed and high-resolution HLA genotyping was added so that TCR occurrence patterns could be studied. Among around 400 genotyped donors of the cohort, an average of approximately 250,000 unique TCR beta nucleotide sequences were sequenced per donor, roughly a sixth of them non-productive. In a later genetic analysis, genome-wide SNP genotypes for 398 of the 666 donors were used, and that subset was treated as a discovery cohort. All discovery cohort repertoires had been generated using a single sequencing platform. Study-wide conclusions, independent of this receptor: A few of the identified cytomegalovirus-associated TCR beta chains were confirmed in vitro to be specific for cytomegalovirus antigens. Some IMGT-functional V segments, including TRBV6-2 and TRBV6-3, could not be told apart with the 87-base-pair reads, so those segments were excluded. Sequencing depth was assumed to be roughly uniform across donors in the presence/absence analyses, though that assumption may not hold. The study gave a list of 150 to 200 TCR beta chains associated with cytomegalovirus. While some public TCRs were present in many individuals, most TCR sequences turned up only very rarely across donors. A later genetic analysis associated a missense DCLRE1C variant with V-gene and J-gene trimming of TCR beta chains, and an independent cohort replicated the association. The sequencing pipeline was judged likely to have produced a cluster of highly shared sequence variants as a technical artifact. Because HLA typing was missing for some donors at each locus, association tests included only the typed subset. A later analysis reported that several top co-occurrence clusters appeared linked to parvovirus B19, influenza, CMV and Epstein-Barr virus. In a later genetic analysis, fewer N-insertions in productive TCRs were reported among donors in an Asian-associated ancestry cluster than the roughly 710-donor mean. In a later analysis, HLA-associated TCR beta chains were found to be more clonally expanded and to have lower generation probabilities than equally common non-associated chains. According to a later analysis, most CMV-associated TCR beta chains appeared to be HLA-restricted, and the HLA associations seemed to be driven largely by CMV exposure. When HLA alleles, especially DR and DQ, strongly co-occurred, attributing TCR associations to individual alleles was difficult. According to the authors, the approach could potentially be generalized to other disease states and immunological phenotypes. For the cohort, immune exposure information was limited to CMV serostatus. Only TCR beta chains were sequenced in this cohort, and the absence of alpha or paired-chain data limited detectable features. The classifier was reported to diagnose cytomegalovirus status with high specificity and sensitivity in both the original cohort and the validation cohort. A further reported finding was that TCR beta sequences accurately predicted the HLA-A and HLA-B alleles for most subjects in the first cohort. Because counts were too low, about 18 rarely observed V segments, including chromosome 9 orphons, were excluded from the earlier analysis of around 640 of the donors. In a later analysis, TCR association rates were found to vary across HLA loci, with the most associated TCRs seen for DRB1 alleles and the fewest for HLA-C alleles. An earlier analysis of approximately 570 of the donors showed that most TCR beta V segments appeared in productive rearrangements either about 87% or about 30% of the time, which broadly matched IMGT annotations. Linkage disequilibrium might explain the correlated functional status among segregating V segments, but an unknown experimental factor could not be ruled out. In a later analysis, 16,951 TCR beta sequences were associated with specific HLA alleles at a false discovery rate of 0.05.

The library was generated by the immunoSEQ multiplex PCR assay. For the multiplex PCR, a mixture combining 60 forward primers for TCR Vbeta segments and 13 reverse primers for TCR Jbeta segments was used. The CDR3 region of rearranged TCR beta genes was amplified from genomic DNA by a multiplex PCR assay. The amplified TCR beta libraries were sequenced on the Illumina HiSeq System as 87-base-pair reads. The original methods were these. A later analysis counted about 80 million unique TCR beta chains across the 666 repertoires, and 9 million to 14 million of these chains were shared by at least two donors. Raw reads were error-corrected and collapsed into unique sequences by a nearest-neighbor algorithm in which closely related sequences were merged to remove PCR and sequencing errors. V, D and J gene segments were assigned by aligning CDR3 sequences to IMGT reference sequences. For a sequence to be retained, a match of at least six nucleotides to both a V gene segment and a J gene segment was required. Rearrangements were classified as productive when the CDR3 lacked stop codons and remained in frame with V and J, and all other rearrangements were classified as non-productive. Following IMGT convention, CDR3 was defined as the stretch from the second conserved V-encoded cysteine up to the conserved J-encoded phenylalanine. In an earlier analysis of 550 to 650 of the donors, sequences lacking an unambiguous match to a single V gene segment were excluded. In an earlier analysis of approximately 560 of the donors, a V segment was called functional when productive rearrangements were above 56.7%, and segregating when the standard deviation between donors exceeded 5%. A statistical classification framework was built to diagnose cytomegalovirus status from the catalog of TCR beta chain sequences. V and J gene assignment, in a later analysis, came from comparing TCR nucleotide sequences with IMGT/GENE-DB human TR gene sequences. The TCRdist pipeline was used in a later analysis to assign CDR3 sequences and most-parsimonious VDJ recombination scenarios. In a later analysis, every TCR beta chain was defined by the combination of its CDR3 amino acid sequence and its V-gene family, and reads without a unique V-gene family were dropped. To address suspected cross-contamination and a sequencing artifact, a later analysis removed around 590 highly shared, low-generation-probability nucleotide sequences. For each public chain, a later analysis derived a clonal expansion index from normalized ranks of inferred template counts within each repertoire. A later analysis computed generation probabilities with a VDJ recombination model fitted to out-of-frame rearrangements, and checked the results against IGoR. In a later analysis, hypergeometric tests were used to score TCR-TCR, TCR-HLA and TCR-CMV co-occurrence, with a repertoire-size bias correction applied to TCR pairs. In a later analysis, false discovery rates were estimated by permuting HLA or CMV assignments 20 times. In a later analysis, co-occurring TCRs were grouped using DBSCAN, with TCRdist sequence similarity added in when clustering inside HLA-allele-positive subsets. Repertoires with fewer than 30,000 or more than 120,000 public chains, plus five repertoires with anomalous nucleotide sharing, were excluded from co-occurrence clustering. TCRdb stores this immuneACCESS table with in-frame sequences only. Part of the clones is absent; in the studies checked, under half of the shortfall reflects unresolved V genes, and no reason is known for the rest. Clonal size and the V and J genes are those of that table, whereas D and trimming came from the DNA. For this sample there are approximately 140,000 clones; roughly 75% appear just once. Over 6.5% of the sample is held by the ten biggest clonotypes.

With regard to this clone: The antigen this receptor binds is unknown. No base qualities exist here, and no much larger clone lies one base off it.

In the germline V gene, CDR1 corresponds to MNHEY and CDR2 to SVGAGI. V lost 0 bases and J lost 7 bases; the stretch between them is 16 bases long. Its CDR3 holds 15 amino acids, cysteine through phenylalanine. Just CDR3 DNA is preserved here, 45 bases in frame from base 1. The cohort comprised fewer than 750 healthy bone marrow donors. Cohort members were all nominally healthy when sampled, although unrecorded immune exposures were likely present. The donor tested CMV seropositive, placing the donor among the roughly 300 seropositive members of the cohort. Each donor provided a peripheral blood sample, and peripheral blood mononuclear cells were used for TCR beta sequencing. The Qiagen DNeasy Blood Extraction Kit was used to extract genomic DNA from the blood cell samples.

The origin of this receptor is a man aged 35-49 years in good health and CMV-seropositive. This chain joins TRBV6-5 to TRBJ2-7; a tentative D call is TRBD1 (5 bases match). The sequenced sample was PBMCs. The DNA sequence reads TGTGCCAGCAGTTACTCGAAGGGGAACCGCATAGAGCAGTACTTC. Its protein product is CASSYSKGNRIEQYF.